The 7 T cell receptor beta chains presented below share a single source sample, sequenced in a study of type 1 and type 2 diabetes patients (TCRdb year 2016). This sample was sequenced with an Illumina MiSeq. For TCRbeta CDR3 amplification, the template was genomic DNA taken from the sorted T cell subsets. Multiplex PCR with 30 forward and 13 reverse primers amplified the TCRbeta CDR3 region. TCRdb reran the public reads through fastp at Q25 and MiXCR, keeping productive beta chains. Entries are consolidated by CDR3 protein sequence, retaining the most common genes and DNA. Within this sample are 270,000 or so distinct CDR3 sequences, with 47% of them counted one time only. The ten top clones hold roughly 13% of the sample. The sequenced sample was peripheral blood mononuclear cells (PBMCs). The receptor source for this set is a man aged 18-30 years with type 2 diabetes.

The chain recombines TRBV7-3 with TRBJ2-7; D may correspond to TRBD1 or TRBD2 (7 bases each). Trimming removed 5 bases from V and 1 base from J, with 15 bases in between. The germline gives CDR1 SGHTA, CDR2 FQGTGA. This CDR3 is 15 amino acids long. In DNA form, the CDR3 reads TGTGCCAGCAGCCAGGGGGAGGGGACGTCCTACGAGCAGTACTTC. Translation: CASSQGEGTSYEQYF.

This clonotype has a handful of counts. The CDR3 spells CASSQENGDGTYEQYF. The CDR3 DNA sequence: TGTGCCAGCAGCCAAGAAAACGGGGACGGGACCTACGAGCAGTACTTC. The rearrangement joins TRBV7-8 to TRBJ2-7; D might be TRBD1 or TRBD2, each matching 5 bases. Looked up from germline, CDR1 is SGHVS and CDR2 is FQNEAQ. The ends were cut back, 5 bases at V and 2 bases at J, with 19 bases in the middle. This CDR3 has 16 amino acids.

This clonotype was picked up many times. The chain joins TRBV19 to TRBJ2-5; a possible D gene is TRBD2 (5 bases). Germline V gene sequence: CDR1 LNHDA, CDR2 SQIVND (reference sequence). This CDR3 is built from 13 residues. Trimming removed 2 bases from V and 2 bases from J, with 6 bases in between. The CDR3 DNA reads TGTGCCAGTAGTATACGGGAACAAGAGACCCAGTACTTC. Translating it yields CASSIREQETQYF.

The V call is TRBV10-2, the J call TRBJ1-2, with a possible D match to TRBD1 (6 bases). Trimming stripped 5 bases from V and 2 bases from J, with 15 bases between. The CDR3 is 15 residues long. Germline V gives CDR1 WSHSY, CDR2 SAAADI. The CDR3 sequence is CASSYGQTLNYGYTF. CDR3 sequence (DNA): TGCGCCAGCAGTTATGGACAGACCTTAAACTATGGCTACACCTTC.

The V gene is TRBV28, the J gene TRBJ1-6, with D uncertain. The CDR3 runs 13 residues. Deletions cut 5 bases from V and 9 bases from J, with 11 bases between. Germline CDR1 is MDHEN and CDR2 is SYDVKM. CDR3 DNA sequence: TGTGCCAGCAGTCAGATAGATGGTTCACCCCTCCACTTT. It translates to CASSQIDGSPLHF.

The V and J genes are TRBV7-9 and TRBJ2-5, with a possible D match to TRBD2 (6 bases). The CDR3 is 13 residues long. The germline V gene has CDR1 SEHNR and CDR2 FQNEAQ (reference sequence). Trimming took 10 bases from V and 2 from J, leaving 14 bases between them. CDR3 region: CATDSGPQETQYF. The CDR3 DNA is TGTGCCACGGATAGCGGTCCTCAAGAGACCCAGTACTTC.

V is TRBV5-1 and J is TRBJ2-7; tentatively, D is TRBD1 (5 bases). From germline, CDR1 is SGHRS and CDR2 YFSETQ. The CDR3 spans 13 residues. V was clipped by 4 bases and J by 2 bases, with 10 bases between them. For the CDR3, the DNA is TGCGCCAGCAGCCGAAAAGGGGCCTACGAGCAGTACTTC. Amino acid sequence: CASSRKGAYEQYF.